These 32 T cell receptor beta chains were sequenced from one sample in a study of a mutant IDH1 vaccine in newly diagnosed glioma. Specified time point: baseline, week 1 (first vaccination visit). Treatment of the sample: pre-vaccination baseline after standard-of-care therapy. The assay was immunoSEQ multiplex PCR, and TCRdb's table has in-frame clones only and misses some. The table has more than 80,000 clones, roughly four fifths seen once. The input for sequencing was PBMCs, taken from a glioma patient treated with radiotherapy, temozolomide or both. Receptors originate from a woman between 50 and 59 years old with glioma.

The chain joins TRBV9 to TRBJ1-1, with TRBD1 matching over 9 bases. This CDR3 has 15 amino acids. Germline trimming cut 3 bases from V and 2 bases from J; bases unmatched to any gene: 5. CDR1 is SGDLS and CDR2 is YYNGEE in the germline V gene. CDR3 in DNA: TGTGCCAGCAGCGCCTCGGGACAGGGTAACACTGAAGCTTTCTTT. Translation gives CASSASGQGNTEAFF.

The CDR3, as DNA: TGTGCCATCAGTGAGAGCCCGGGTAACCTTGGAAACACCATATATTTT. Residues: CAISESPGNLGNTIYF. V and J are TRBV10-3 and TRBJ1-3, with unresolved D. Germline V gives CDR1 ENHRY, CDR2 SYGVKD. Trimming removed 2 bases from V and 3 bases from J, with 14 bases in between. The CDR3 consists of 16 residues.

CDR3 nucleotides: TGTGCCAGCAGCTTTAATGACCTCAGGGGTTCCTACGAGCAGTACTTC. Translated, it gives CASSFNDLRGSYEQYF. The V call is TRBV11-2, the J call TRBJ2-7, with D perhaps matching TRBD1 (6 bases). The CDR3 is 16 amino acids. Germline assignment: CDR1 SGHAT and CDR2 FQNNGV. V dropped 3 bases and J dropped 1 base, with 16 bases sitting between them.

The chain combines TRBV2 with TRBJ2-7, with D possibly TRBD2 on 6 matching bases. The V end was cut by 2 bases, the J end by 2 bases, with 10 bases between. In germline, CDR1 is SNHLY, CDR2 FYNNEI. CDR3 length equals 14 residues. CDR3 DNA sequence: TGTGCCAGCAGTGAAATGGGGGGTCCCTACGAGCAGTACTTC. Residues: CASSEMGGPYEQYF. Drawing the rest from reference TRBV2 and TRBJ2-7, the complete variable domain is EPEVTQTPSHQVTQMGQEVILRCVPISNHLYFYWYRQILGQKVEFLVSFYNNEISEKSEIFDDQFSVERPDGSNFTLKIRSTKLEDSAMYFCASSEMGGPYEQYFGPGTRLTVT.

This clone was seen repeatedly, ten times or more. The CDR3 loop is CASSESYNEQFF. In nucleotides, the CDR3 is TGTGCCAGCAGTGAGTCCTACAATGAGCAGTTCTTC. The chain has TRBV6-1 and TRBJ2-1; no reliable D call. V was trimmed by 3 bases and J by 1 base, leaving 1 base between them. The CDR3 sequence is 12 residues long. Per the germline V gene, CDR1 is MNHNS and CDR2 is SASEGT.

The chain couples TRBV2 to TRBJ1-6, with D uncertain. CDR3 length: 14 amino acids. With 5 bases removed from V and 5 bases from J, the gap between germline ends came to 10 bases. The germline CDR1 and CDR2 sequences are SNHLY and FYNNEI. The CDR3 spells CASSLGRDNSPLHF. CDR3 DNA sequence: TGTGCCAGCAGTTTGGGGAGGGATAATTCACCCCTCCACTTT.

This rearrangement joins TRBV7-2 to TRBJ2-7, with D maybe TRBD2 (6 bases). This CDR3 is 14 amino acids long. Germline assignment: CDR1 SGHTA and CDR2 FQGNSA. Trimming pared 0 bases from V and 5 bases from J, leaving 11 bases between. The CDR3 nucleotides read TGTGCCAGCAGCTTAGCGGCTTGGGGGGACGAGCAGTACTTC. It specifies CASSLAAWGDEQYF. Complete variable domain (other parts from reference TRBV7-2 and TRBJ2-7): GAGVSQSPSNKVTEKGKDVELRCDPISGHTALYWYRQSLGQGLEFLIYFQGNSAPDKSGLPSDRFSAERTGGSVSTLTIQRTQQEDSAVYLCASSLAAWGDEQYFGPGTRLTVT.

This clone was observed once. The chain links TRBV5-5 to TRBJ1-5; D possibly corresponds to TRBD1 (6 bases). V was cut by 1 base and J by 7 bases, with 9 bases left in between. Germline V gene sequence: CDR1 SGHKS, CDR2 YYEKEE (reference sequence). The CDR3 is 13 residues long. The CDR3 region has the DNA TGTGCCAGCAGCTTGAGGGGGGACCAGCCCCAGCATTTT. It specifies CASSLRGDQPQHF. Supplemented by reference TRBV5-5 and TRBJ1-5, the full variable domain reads DAGVTQSPTHLIKTRGQQVTLRCSPISGHKSVSWYQQVLGQGPQFIFQYYEKEERGRGNFPDRFSARQFPNYSSELNVNALLLGDSALYLCASSLRGDQPQHFGDGTRLSIL.

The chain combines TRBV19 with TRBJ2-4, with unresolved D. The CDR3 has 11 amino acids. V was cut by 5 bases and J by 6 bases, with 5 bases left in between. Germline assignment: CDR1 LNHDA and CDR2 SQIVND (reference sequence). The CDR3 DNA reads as TGTGCCAGTAGTGCTGTAAACATTCAGTACTTC. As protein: CASSAVNIQYF.

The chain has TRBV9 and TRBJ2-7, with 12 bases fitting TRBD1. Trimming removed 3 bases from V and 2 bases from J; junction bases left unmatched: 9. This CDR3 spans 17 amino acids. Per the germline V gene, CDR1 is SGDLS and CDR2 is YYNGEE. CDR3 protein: CASSEYRGQGAPYEQYF. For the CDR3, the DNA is TGTGCCAGCAGCGAATATAGGGGACAGGGGGCCCCCTACGAGCAGTACTTC.

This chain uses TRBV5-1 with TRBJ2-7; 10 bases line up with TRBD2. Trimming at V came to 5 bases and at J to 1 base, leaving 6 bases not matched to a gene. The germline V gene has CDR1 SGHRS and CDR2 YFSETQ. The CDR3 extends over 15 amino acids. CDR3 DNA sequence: TGCGCCAGCAGGCGTCTAGCGGGGGCTTCCTACGAGCAGTACTTC. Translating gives CASRRLAGASYEQYF.

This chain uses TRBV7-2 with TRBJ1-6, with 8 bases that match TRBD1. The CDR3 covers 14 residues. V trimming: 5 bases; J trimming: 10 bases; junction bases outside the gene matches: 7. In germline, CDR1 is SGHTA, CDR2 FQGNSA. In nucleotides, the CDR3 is TGTGCCAGCAGCCCGGGACAGGCGGGATCACCCCTCCACTTT. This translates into CASSPGQAGSPLHF.

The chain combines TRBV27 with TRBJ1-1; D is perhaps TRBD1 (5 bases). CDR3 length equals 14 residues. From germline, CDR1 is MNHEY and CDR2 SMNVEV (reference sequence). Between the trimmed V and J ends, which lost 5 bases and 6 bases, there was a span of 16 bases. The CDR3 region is CASSRRGRESEAFF. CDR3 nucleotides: TGTGCCAGCAGTCGAAGGGGCAGGGAGTCTGAAGCTTTCTTT.

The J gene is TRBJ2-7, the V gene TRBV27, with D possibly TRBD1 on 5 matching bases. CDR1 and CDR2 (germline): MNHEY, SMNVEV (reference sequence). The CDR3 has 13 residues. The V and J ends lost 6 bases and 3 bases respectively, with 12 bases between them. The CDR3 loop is CASRASGFYEQYF. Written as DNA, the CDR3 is TGTGCCAGCAGGGCTTCAGGGTTCTACGAGCAGTACTTC.

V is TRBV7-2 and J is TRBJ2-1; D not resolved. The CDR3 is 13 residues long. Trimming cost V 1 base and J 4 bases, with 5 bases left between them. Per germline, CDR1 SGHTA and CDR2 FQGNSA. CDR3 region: CASSLGLYNEQFF. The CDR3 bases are TGTGCCAGCAGCTTAGGACTTTACAATGAGCAGTTCTTC.

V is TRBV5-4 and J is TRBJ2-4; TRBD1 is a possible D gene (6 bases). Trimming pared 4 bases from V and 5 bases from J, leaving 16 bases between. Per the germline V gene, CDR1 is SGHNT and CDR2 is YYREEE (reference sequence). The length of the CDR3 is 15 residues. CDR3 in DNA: TGTGCCAGCAGCCAAGATCCAGGGGCAGAAAACATTCAGTACTTC. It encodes CASSQDPGAENIQYF.

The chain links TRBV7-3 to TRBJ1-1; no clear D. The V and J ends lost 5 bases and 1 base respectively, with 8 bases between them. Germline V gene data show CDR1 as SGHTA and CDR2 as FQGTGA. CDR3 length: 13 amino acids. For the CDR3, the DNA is TGTGCCAGCAGCCCTCGGAAGAACACTGAAGCTTTCTTT. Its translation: CASSPRKNTEAFF. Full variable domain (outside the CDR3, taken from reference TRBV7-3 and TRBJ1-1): GAGVSQTPSNKVTEKGKYVELRCDPISGHTALYWYRQSLGQGPEFLIYFQGTGAADDSGLPNDRFFAVRPEGSVSTLKIQRTERGDSAVYLCASSPRKNTEAFFGQGTRLTVV.

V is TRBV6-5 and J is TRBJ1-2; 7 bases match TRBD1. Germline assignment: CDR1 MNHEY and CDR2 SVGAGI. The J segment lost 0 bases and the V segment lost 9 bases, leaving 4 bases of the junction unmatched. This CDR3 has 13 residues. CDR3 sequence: CASRGTANYGYTF. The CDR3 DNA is TGTGCCAGTCGAGGGACAGCTAACTATGGCTACACCTTC.

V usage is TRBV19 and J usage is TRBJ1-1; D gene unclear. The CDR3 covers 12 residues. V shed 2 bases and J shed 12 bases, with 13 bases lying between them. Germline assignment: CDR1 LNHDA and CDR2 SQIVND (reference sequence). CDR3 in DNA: TGTGCCAGTAGTATAAGCTGGGCCCCAACTTTCTTT. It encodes CASSISWAPTFF. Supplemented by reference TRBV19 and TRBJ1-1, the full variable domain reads DGGITQSPKYLFRKEGQNVTLSCEQNLNHDAMYWYRQDPGQGLRLIYYSQIVNDFQKGDIAEGYSVSREKKESFPLTVTSAQKNPTAFYLCASSISWAPTFFGQGTRLTVV.

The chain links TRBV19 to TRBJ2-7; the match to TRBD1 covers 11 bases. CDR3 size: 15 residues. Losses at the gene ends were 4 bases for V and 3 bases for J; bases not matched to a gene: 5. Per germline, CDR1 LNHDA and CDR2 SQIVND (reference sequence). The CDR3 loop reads CASSRTGGKDYEQYF. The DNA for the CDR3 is TGTGCCAGTAGTAGGACAGGGGGCAAGGACTACGAGCAGTACTTC.

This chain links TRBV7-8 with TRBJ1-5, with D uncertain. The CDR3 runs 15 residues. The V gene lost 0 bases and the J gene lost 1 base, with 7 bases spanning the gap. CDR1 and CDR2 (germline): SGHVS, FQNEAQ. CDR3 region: CASSLAQGSNQPQHF. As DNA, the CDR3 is TGTGCCAGCAGCTTAGCGCAAGGGAGCAATCAGCCCCAGCATTTT.

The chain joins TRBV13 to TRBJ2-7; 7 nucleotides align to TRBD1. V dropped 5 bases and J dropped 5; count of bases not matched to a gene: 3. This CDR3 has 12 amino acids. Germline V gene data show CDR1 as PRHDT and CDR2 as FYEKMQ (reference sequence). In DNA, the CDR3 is TGTGCCAGCAGCCCCGGACAGGACGAGCAGTACTTC. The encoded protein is CASSPGQDEQYF.

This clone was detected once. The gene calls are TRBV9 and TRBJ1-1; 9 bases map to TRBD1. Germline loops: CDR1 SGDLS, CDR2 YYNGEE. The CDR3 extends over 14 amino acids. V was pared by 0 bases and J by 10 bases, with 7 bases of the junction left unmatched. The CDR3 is CASSVEVSTGGAFF. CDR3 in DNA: TGTGCCAGCAGCGTAGAGGTTTCGACAGGGGGAGCTTTCTTT.

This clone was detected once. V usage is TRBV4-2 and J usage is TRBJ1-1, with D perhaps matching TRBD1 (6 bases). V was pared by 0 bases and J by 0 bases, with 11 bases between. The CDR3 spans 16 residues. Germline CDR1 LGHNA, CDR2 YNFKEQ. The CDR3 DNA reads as TGTGCCAGCAGCCAAGAAATTGGGGGCTTGAACACTGAAGCTTTCTTT. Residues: CASSQEIGGLNTEAFF.

In DNA, the CDR3 is TGCGCCAGCAGCTTGACTAGTGTGGGGAATGAGCAGTTCTTC. It encodes CASSLTSVGNEQFF. J is TRBJ2-1 and V is TRBV5-1; possibly TRBD2 for D (5 bases). The CDR3 contains 14 residues. Germline-derived CDR1 and CDR2 are SGHRS and YFSETQ. Trimming stripped 1 base from V and 7 bases from J, with 12 bases between.

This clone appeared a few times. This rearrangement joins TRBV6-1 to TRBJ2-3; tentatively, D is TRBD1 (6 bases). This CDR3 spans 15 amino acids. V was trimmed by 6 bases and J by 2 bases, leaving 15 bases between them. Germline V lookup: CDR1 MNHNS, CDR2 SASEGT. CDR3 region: CASSPGQEHTDTQYF. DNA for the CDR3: TGTGCCAGCAGCCCGGGACAAGAACACACAGATACGCAGTATTTT.

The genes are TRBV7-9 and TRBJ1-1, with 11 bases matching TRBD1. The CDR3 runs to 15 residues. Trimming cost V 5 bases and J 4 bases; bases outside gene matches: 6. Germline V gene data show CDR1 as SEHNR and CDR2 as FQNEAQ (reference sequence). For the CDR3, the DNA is TGTGCCAGCAGCGTACCGGGACAGGGGGGCACTGAAGCTTTCTTT. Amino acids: CASSVPGQGGTEAFF. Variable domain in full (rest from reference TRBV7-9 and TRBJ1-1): DTGVSQNPRHKITKRGQNVTFRCDPISEHNRLYWYRQTLGQGPEFLTYFQNEAQLEKSRLLSDRFSAERPKGSFSTLEIQRTEQGDSAMYLCASSVPGQGGTEAFFGQGTRLTVV.

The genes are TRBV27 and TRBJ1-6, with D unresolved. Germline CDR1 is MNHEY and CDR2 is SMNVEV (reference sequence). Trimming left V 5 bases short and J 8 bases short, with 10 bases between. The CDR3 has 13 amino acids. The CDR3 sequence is CASSPDRYSPLHF. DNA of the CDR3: TGTGCCAGCAGTCCGGACCGTTATTCACCCCTCCACTTT.

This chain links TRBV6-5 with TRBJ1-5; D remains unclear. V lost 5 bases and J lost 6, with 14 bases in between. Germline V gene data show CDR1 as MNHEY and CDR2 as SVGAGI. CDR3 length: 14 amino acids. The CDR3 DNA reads TGTGCCAGCAGTACCGACGGGCCGCTTCAGCCCCAGCATTTT. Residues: CASSTDGPLQPQHF.

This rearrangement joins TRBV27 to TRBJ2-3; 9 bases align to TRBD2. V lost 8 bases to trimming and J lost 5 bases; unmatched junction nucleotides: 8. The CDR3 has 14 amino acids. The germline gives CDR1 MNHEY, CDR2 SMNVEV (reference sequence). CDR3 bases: TGTGCCAGCTTTAGCGGGGGACGAGGAGATACGCAGTATTTT. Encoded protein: CASFSGGRGDTQYF.

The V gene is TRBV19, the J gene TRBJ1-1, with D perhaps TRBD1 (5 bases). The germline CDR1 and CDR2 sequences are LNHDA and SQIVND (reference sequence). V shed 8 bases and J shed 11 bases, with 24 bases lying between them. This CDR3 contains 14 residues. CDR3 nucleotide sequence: TGTGCCAGTGGCCCCACCGGGGCGCGGGTTGGGGCTTTCTTT. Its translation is CASGPTGARVGAFF. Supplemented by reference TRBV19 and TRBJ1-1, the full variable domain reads DGGITQSPKYLFRKEGQNVTLSCEQNLNHDAMYWYRQDPGQGLRLIYYSQIVNDFQKGDIAEGYSVSREKKESFPLTVTSAQKNPTAFYLCASGPTGARVGAFFGQGTRLTVV.

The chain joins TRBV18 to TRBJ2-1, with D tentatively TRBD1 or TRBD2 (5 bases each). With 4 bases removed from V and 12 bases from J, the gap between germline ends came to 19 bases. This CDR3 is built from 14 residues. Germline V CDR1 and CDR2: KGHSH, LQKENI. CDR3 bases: TGTGCCAGCTCACAGGACACGGTGGTGAGCGGGCAGTTCTTC. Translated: CASSQDTVVSGQFF. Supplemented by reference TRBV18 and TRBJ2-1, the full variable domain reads NAGVMQNPRHLVRRRGQEARLRCSPMKGHSHVYWYRQLPEEGLKFMVYLQKENIIDESGMPKERFSAEFPKEGPSILRIQQVVRGDSAAYFCASSQDTVVSGQFFGPGTRLTVL.